The 23 T cell receptor beta chains below were found in one sample sequenced in a study of human T cells and chemical hapten exposure (dated by TCRdb to the early 2020s). Per the publication, the time point label means: patch test 1, 2 weeks after DPC sensitization. The sample's treatment or condition label, in plain terms: therapeutic diphenylcyclopropenone sensitization with weekly scalp DPC. The library was built by means of RACE. The sequencer listed for this sample is NextSeq 500. TCRdb took the public reads, trimmed them with fastp at Q25, ran MiXCR for clone calling and kept in-frame beta chains. Rows matching on CDR3 protein sequence are summarized as one entry with the most common DNA and genes. For this sample there are approximately 340,000 distinct CDR3 sequences; 6% to 8.5% appear just once. Approximately 8% of the sample is in the top ten clones. The input for sequencing was whole blood, taken in connection with sensitization to the hapten diphenylcyclopropenone (DPC). The receptors derive from a woman younger than 30 with alopecia areata. Some clones in this sample may be carry-over from other donors' samples.

The sample holds a few counts of this clonotype. This sequence joins TRBV20-1 and TRBJ2-7; D ambiguous. With 4 bases removed from V and 5 bases from J, the gap between germline ends came to 9 bases. CDR1 is DFQATT, CDR2 SNEGSKA, per germline (reference sequence). The CDR3 is made up of 11 amino acids. CDR3 DNA sequence: TGCAGTGCTAAGGGCACCCACGAGCAGTACTTC. Translation: CSAKGTHEQYF.

The J gene is TRBJ1-2, the V gene TRBV9; D unresolved. The CDR3 loop spans 13 amino acids. The germline V and J ends were trimmed by 4 bases and 0 bases, with 7 bases remaining between them. CDR1 and CDR2 (germline): SGDLS, YYNGEE. The CDR3 loop reads CASSTPPNYGYTF. CDR3 DNA: TGTGCCAGCAGCACGCCCCCTAACTATGGCTACACCTTC.

This clonotype was seen a handful of times. This rearrangement joins TRBV20-1 to TRBJ1-1, with D perhaps matching TRBD1 (5 bases). V lost 6 bases to trimming and J lost 4 bases, with 24 bases between them. CDR1 and CDR2 from the germline V gene are DFQATT and SNEGSKA (reference sequence). The CDR3 loop spans 16 amino acids. As DNA, the CDR3 is TGCAGTGCCCAGCCTGTTCGAGGGGTTACCCTCACTGAAGCTTTCTTT. This translates into CSAQPVRGVTLTEAFF.

The sample holds a few counts of this clonotype. V is TRBV25-1 and J is TRBJ1-4; the D is unclear. Trimming removed 6 bases from V and 7 bases from J, with 6 bases in between. The CDR3 runs to 11 residues. CDR1 MGHDK and CDR2 SYGVNS come from the germline V gene. The CDR3 DNA reads as TGTGCCAGCAGGCTGGGTGAAAAACTGTTTTTT. Its translation: CASRLGEKLFF.

This clonotype was observed a handful of times. The V call is TRBV20-1, the J call TRBJ2-3, with 11 bases aligning to TRBD2. This CDR3 is 14 amino acids long. Germline loops: CDR1 DFQATT, CDR2 SNEGSKA (reference sequence). V gave up 6 bases and J gave up 4 bases; unmatched junction bases: 6. The CDR3 spells CSARTSGGPDTQYF. DNA for the CDR3: TGCAGTGCCAGAACTAGCGGGGGTCCAGATACGCAGTATTTT.

This clonotype has a handful of counts. The chain carries TRBV10-3 and TRBJ2-1; 12 bases agree with TRBD2. Germline CDR1 reads ENHRY; CDR2 reads SYGVKD. The CDR3 covers 16 residues. Trimming at V came to 6 bases and at J to 0 bases, leaving 3 bases not matched to a gene. The CDR3 nucleotides read TGTGCCATCAGGGTGACTAGCGGGGGCTCCTACAATGAGCAGTTCTTC. It specifies CAIRVTSGGSYNEQFF.

This clonotype was picked up many times. This chain connects TRBV7-9 to TRBJ1-6, with a tentative D call TRBD1 (6 bases). CDR1 is SEHNR, CDR2 FQNEAQ, per germline (reference sequence). V dropped 6 bases and J dropped 0 bases, with 15 bases sitting between them. CDR3 length: 17 amino acids. In nucleotides, the CDR3 is TGTGCCAGCAGGAAAACAGGGTTTCTCTCCTATAATTCACCCCTCCACTTT. This encodes CASRKTGFLSYNSPLHF.

The rearrangement uses TRBV12-3 or TRBV12-4 and TRBJ2-1; D may correspond to TRBD1 or TRBD2 (5 bases each). V was pared by 7 bases and J by 7 bases, with 14 bases between. The CDR3 covers 13 residues. DNA of the CDR3: TGTGCCAGCACCAGGGACCCTGTAAATGAGCAGTTCTTC. It translates to CASTRDPVNEQFF.

The chain recombines TRBV4-2 with TRBJ2-7; weak D call: TRBD2 (6 bases). The V gene's germline CDR1 is LGHNA and CDR2 YNFKEQ. V lost 1 base and J 7 bases, leaving 17 bases between the germline ends. The CDR3 is made up of 15 amino acids. The CDR3 sequence is CASSQVAGLGREQYF. The CDR3 region has the DNA TGTGCCAGCAGCCAAGTTGCGGGGCTGGGTAGGGAGCAGTACTTC.

This clonotype was seen a single time. The chain combines TRBV3-1 with TRBJ2-3; TRBD2 is a possible D gene (6 bases). The CDR3 length is 17 residues. Trimming cost V 1 base and J 5 bases, with 19 bases left between them. Germline V lookup: CDR1 LGHDT, CDR2 YNNKEL (reference sequence). The CDR3 DNA follows: TGTGCCAGCAGCCAAGTGTGGGCGGGGCCTCGTAGAGATACGCAGTATTTT. This codes for CASSQVWAGPRRDTQYF.

This clonotype was found a few times. This CDR3 is CASSFIEGAEAFF. CDR3 nucleotides: TGTGCCAGCAGTTTCATTGAAGGAGCTGAAGCTTTCTTT. The rearrangement joins TRBV6-2 or TRBV6-3 to TRBJ1-1; no clear D. Germline V gene lookup returns CDR1 MNHEY and CDR2 SVGEGT. V was clipped by 4 bases and J by 6 bases, with 12 bases between them. This CDR3 is built from 13 residues.

The table lists this clonotype with many counts. The rearrangement joins TRBV6-1 to TRBJ1-5; 8 positions match TRBD1. Germline V gives CDR1 MNHNS, CDR2 SASEGT. The CDR3 runs 16 residues. J was trimmed by 5 bases and V by 2 bases; bases with no gene match: 8. The CDR3 DNA reads TGTGCCAGCAGTGAACCCTACGCAGGGGGCGATCAGCCCCAGCATTTT. This sequence encodes CASSEPYAGGDQPQHF.

This clonotype was seen only a few times. J is TRBJ1-6 and V is TRBV27, with no clear D. Trimming shortened V by 5 bases and J by 8 bases, and 16 bases separated the two germline ends. Germline CDR1 is MNHEY and CDR2 is SMNVEV (reference sequence). This CDR3 region has 15 residues. CDR3 in DNA: TGTGCCAGCAGTAGGGTCTGGTCGGTGGATTCACCCCTCCACTTT. This codes for CASSRVWSVDSPLHF.

At least ten counts were recorded for this clonotype. The chain employs TRBV10-3 and TRBJ2-4, with D possibly TRBD2 on 5 matching bases. With 2 bases removed from V and 9 bases from J, the gap between germline ends came to 17 bases. Germline V CDR1 and CDR2: ENHRY, SYGVKD. CDR3 size: 15 residues. DNA for the CDR3: TGTGCCATCAGTGAGGGCGGGCGAGGATTAGGCATTCAGTACTTC. Protein sequence: CAISEGGRGLGIQYF.

The CDR3 DNA reads TGTGCCAGCAGCGTAGAAGGGACAGGGTCAACACCCCTCCACTTT. Translated: CASSVEGTGSTPLHF. The chain recombines TRBV9 with TRBJ1-6, with 9 bases fitting TRBD1. Per germline, CDR1 SGDLS and CDR2 YYNGEE. This CDR3 has 15 amino acids. V dropped 0 bases and J dropped 11; count of bases not matched to a gene: 6. Using reference TRBV9 and TRBJ1-6 for the parts outside the CDR3, the full variable domain is DSGVTQTPKHLITATGQRVTLRCSPRSGDLSVYWYQQSLDQGLQFLIQYYNGEERAKGNILERFSAQQFPDLHSELNLSSLELGDSALYFCASSVEGTGSTPLHFGNGTRLTVT.

This clonotype occurred many times. V is TRBV6-5 and J is TRBJ1-5; D is ambiguous. CDR1 is MNHEY, CDR2 SVGAGI, per germline. Trimming took 0 bases from V and 0 from J, leaving 12 bases between them. The CDR3 is 17 residues long. The CDR3 is CASSYSSSGDSNQPQHF. The CDR3 nucleotides read TGTGCCAGCAGTTACTCGTCGTCCGGTGATAGCAATCAGCCCCAGCATTTT.

This clonotype showed up many times. The chain employs TRBV6-1 and TRBJ1-5, with D perhaps TRBD1 (6 bases). Deletions cut 4 bases from V and 5 bases from J, with 15 bases between. This CDR3 has 15 residues. CDR1 is MNHNS and CDR2 is SASEGT in the germline V gene. The CDR3 region has the DNA TGTGCCAGCAGTGGCTCAGGGGCGCAAGATCAGCCCCAGCATTTT. This encodes CASSGSGAQDQPQHF.

The table lists this clonotype with a few counts. The chain joins TRBV6-5 to TRBJ1-1; a weak D match, TRBD1 (5 bases). Germline loops: CDR1 MNHEY, CDR2 SVGAGI. The CDR3 has 15 amino acids. Trimming pared 7 bases from V and 0 bases from J, leaving 15 bases between. The CDR3: CASTTIRVMNTEAFF. Written as DNA, the CDR3 is TGTGCCAGCACTACCATCAGGGTGATGAACACTGAAGCTTTCTTT.

Many counts were recorded for this clonotype. The rearrangement joins TRBV4-1 to TRBJ2-2; the D is unclear. Germline V gene data show CDR1 as MGHRA and CDR2 as YSYEKL. This CDR3 comprises 12 residues. V gave up 4 bases and J gave up 3 bases, with 3 bases separating them. This CDR3 is CASSPHTGELFF. CDR3 in DNA: TGCGCCAGCAGCCCCCACACCGGGGAGCTGTTTTTT.

This clonotype has at least ten counts. The genes are TRBV12-3 or TRBV12-4 and TRBJ1-6; 8 bases match TRBD1. Trimming removed 6 bases from V and 7 bases from J; junction bases left unmatched: 8. The CDR3 has 15 residues. CDR3: CASRRRQGYNSPLHF. In DNA, the CDR3 is TGTGCCAGCAGGAGAAGACAGGGGTACAATTCACCCCTCCACTTT.

This clonotype was seen many times. The chain has TRBV20-1 and TRBJ1-5; 9 bases align to TRBD1. The germline V gene encodes CDR1 DFQATT and CDR2 SNEGSKA (reference sequence). J lost 3 bases, V lost 8 bases, and 8 bases had no gene match. The CDR3 totals 14 residues. The CDR3 coding sequence is TGCAGTTCGGGACGGACAGGGGACAATCAGCCCCAGCATTTT. Amino acid sequence: CSSGRTGDNQPQHF.

This clonotype was detected only a few times. The CDR3 is CSVEVPRVELENTEAFF. Here the CDR3 DNA reads TGCAGCGTTGAGGTCCCCAGGGTCGAACTTGAAAACACTGAAGCTTTCTTT. This chain uses TRBV29-1 with TRBJ1-1, with D possibly TRBD1 on 5 matching bases. The CDR3 is 17 amino acids. The ends were cut back, 3 bases at V and 2 bases at J, with 22 bases in the middle. Germline V CDR1 and CDR2: SQVTM, ANQGSEA.

This clonotype came up many times. The chain links TRBV4-3 to TRBJ2-7; D unresolved. V was pared by 1 base and J by 1 base, with 11 bases between. This CDR3 comprises 15 residues. Germline CDR1 reads LGHNA; CDR2 reads YSLEER. CDR3 sequence reads: CASSQVNDMSYEQYF. In DNA, the CDR3 is TGCGCCAGCAGCCAAGTGAACGACATGTCCTACGAGCAGTACTTC.